The rows below give T cell receptor beta chains drawn from one sample of a study of siplizumab effects on memory and regulatory T cells. The repertoire was sequenced with immunoSEQ multiplex PCR; TCRdb's copy has only in-frame clones and lacks some. The sample holds some 100,000 clones, about 90% seen once. The sample comprised Tregs sorted from blood. These receptors were taken from a human donor in good health. CDR3s include the opening cysteine and the closing phenylalanine or tryptophan. A D gene is named only where the DNA matches it firmly. For some rows the clone size is stated as once, few or many, or as a class when expanded; others skip it.

. TRBJ2-7 TRBD2 15 TRBV19 CASSITSGSSYEQYF TGTGCCAGTAGTATCACTAGCGGGAGCTCCTACGAGCAGTACTTC
. TRBJ2-1 TRBD2 18 TRBV5-1 CASSLVWGLAETYNEQFF TGCGCCAGCAGCTTGGTCTGGGGACTAGCGGAAACATACAATGAGCAGTTCTTC
. TRBJ2-7 . 14 TRBV19 CASRSSGPNYEQYF TGTGCCAGCCGGAGCTCGGGCCCTAACTACGAGCAGTACTTC
. TRBJ2-3 . 13 TRBV25-1 CASSEWGADTQYF TGTGCCAGCAGTGAATGGGGGGCAGATACGCAGTATTTT
. TRBJ2-2 . 16 TRBV5-1 CASSLAGGLNTGELFF TGCGCCAGCAGCTTGGCTGGGGGGCTTAACACCGGGGAGCTGTTTTTT
. TRBJ1-2 TRBD1 11 TRBV28 CATRDRYGYTF TGTGCCACTCGGGACAGATATGGCTACACCTTC
. TRBJ1-5 . 13 TRBV19 CASSIMGGQPQHF TGTGCCAGTAGTATAATGGGGGGGCAGCCCCAGCATTTT
once TRBJ2-3 TRBD2 16 TRBV11-2 CASSTTGTRFRDTQYF TGTGCCAGCAGCACTACCGGGACTAGATTTAGAGATACGCAGTATTTT
. TRBJ1-2 TRBD1 15 TRBV10-3 CAIRLPGQGASGYTF TGTGCCATCAGGTTACCGGGACAGGGGGCGTCGGGGTACACCTTC
. TRBJ2-3 . 15 TRBV7-2 CASSLVPSDTDTQYF TGTGCCAGCAGCTTAGTCCCTAGCGACACAGATACGCAGTATTTT
. TRBJ2-7 TRBD2 15 TRBV11-2 CASSVPGLASYEQYF TGTGCCAGCAGCGTTCCGGGACTAGCGTCCTACGAGCAGTACTTC
once TRBJ1-2 TRBD1 13 TRBV6-5 CASSYGTGGGYTF TGTGCCAGCAGTTACGGGACAGGGGGTGGCTACACCTTC
. TRBJ2-3 TRBD1 14 TRBV5-6 CASSPGQLGDTQYF TGTGCCAGCAGCCCGGGACAGCTTGGAGATACGCAGTATTTT
. TRBJ2-7 . 11 TRBV19 CASTGWNEQYF TGTGCCAGTACGGGGTGGAACGAGCAGTACTTC
. TRBJ2-3 . 14 TRBV6-5 CASRRLGVTGTQYF TGTGCCAGCAGACGACTAGGGGTAACGGGTACGCAGTATTTT
once TRBJ2-5 . 15 TRBV10-1 CASSRSGTAGETQYF TGCGCCAGCAGTCGTTCGGGTACAGCGGGAGAGACCCAGTACTTC
. TRBJ1-2 . 14 TRBV5-4 CASSLGAFSYGYTF TGTGCCAGCAGCTTGGGGGCGTTTAGCTATGGCTACACCTTC